Shown below are 15 T cell receptor beta chains from a single sample sequenced in a study of blood T cells in healthy people across ages. A second PCR of roughly 6 to 12 cycles used a sample-barcoded 5' primer and a J-beta primer mix. TCRdb reprocessed the 5' RACE reads with MiXCR, giving one entry per CDR3 protein. The sample lists 590,000 or so distinct CDR3 sequences, about 28% occurring once. The sequenced sample consisted of blood. These receptors originate from a woman of 80 years or more in good health.

The J gene is TRBJ1-6, the V gene TRBV18, with TRBD1 matching 9 bases. V lost 2 bases, J lost 1 base, and 3 bases stayed unmatched. The CDR3 runs 17 residues. The germline gives CDR1 KGHSH, CDR2 LQKENI. The CDR3 nucleotides read TGTGCCAGCTCACCAGGACAGGGGATGTCCTATAATTCACCCCTCCACTTT. Translated, it gives CASSPGQGMSYNSPLHF.

This clonotype was observed a handful of times. At one of its ends the junction is not consistent with the germline gene, which may arise from a read error. V usage is TRBV7-9 and J usage is TRBJ2-1; D not certain. Germline V CDR1 and CDR2: SEHNR, FQNEAQ (reference sequence). The CDR3 totals 13 residues. The CDR3 DNA sequence: TGTACCAGCAGCAGAGCTGTGGGCGATGAGCAGTTCTTC. Translating it yields CTSSRAVGDEQFF.

In regard to this clonotype: This may be a read error: a much more frequent sequence differs by one nucleotide. The J gene is TRBJ1-1, the V gene TRBV10-3, with D hard to call. The V and J ends lost 2 bases and 0 bases respectively, with 4 bases between them. The CDR3 consists of 13 residues. Germline CDR1 and CDR2: ENHRY and SYGVKD. CDR3 nucleotide sequence: TGTGCCATCAGTGAGATGGTGAACACTGAAGCTTTCTTT. It codes for CAISEMVNTEAFF.

This clonotype was picked up many times. The chain is built from TRBV3-1 and TRBJ2-3; D unresolved. Germline assignment: CDR1 LGHDT and CDR2 YNNKEL (reference sequence). Trimming left V 0 bases short and J 4 bases short, with 5 bases between. The CDR3 runs to 13 residues. CDR3 in amino acids: CASSQDKADTQYF. The CDR3 DNA follows: TGTGCCAGCAGCCAAGATAAGGCAGATACGCAGTATTTT.

This clonotype was seen a few times. The chain is built from TRBV30 and TRBJ1-2, with D possibly matching TRBD1 (6 bases). Trimming took off 1 base at V and 5 bases at J, with 14 bases between the two ends. This CDR3 comprises 14 residues. Germline lookup yields CDR1 GTSNPN and CDR2 SVGIG (reference sequence). The CDR3 sequence: CAWSGIQGRYGYTF. The CDR3 DNA reads as TGTGCCTGGAGTGGGATACAGGGTCGGTATGGCTACACCTTC.

This clonotype was detected a few times. The chain joins TRBV20-1 to TRBJ1-5, with D unresolved. Germline lookup yields CDR1 DFQATT and CDR2 SNEGSKA (reference sequence). V was clipped by 3 bases and J by 4 bases, with 7 bases between them. This CDR3 is built from 12 residues. CDR3 sequence reads: CSASLRNQPQHF. The CDR3 DNA reads as TGCAGTGCTAGTTTAAGGAATCAGCCCCAGCATTTT.

This clonotype was detected many times. V usage is TRBV12-3 or TRBV12-4 and J usage is TRBJ2-4, with TRBD1 identical over 9 bases. V dropped 5 bases and J dropped 7; count of bases not matched to a gene: 6. The CDR3 is 14 residues long. The DNA of the CDR3 is TGTGCCAGCAGTCCGTTTGGGACAGGGAACATTCAGTACTTC. As protein: CASSPFGTGNIQYF.

This clonotype appeared once. This chain links TRBV3-1 with TRBJ2-3; D gene uncertain. The CDR3 sequence is 16 residues long. V lost 4 bases to trimming and J lost 0 bases, with 14 bases between them. CDR1 LGHDT and CDR2 YNNKEL come from the germline V gene (reference sequence). This chain's CDR3 is CASSRGWALSTDTQYF. CDR3 sequence (DNA): TGTGCCAGCAGCCGTGGATGGGCCTTGAGCACAGATACGCAGTATTTT.

The table lists this clonotype with many counts. Compared with germline, one end of the junction differs, possibly owing to a read error. The chain carries TRBV15 and TRBJ2-1; no firm D call. The CDR3 has 16 residues. Germline assignment: CDR1 LNHNV and CDR2 YYDKDF (reference sequence). This CDR3 reads CATSGEFGPDYNEQFF. DNA of the CDR3: TGTGCCACCAGCGGAGAGTTCGGACCAGACTACAATGAGCAGTTCTTC.

A few counts support this clonotype. A much more abundant neighbour one base away suggests this may be a read error. The chain's CDR3 is CAWSRGFYEQYF. In nucleotides, the CDR3 is TGTGCCTGGAGTCGCGGGTTCTACGAGCAGTACTTC. The rearrangement links TRBV30 to TRBJ2-7; D is perhaps TRBD2 (5 bases). V dropped 2 bases and J dropped 3 bases, with 8 bases sitting between them. CDR1 GTSNPN and CDR2 SVGIG come from the germline V gene (reference sequence). The CDR3 loop spans 12 amino acids.

On this clonotype itself: A much larger clone differs from this one at a single base, so this may be a read error. The rearrangement joins TRBV28 to TRBJ2-3; D gene uncertain. This CDR3 is built from 14 residues. Per germline, CDR1 MDHEN and CDR2 SYDVKM. CDR3 protein: CVSSSLLPPSAQYF. Written as DNA, the CDR3 is TGTGTCAGCAGTTCCCTGCTTCCGCCTTCGGCGCAGTATTTT.

This clonotype has a count of ten or more. One junction end disagrees with the germline gene, perhaps due to a read error. The chain combines TRBV28 with TRBJ2-5; unclear D gene. The CDR3 spans 14 residues. CDR1 is MDHEN and CDR2 is SYDVKM in the germline V gene. The CDR3 is CASTTHNYQGTQYF. CDR3 nucleotide sequence: TGTGCCAGCACCACACACAATTACCAAGGGACCCAGTACTTC.

Points on this clonotype: This may be a read error: a much more frequent sequence differs by one nucleotide. V usage is TRBV15 and J usage is TRBJ1-2; TRBD1 matches at 7 bases. CDR1 and CDR2 (germline): LNHNV, YYDKDF (reference sequence). The CDR3 sequence is 15 residues long. The CDR3 DNA reads as TGTGCCACCAGCAGACCCCCGACAGGGAGCTCTGGCTGCACCTTC. It codes for CATSRPPTGSSGCTF.

This chain joins TRBV5-1 and TRBJ2-1; 8 bases are shared with TRBD2. The CDR3 is 16 amino acids. CDR1 and CDR2 from the germline V gene are SGHRS and YFSETQ. V lost 0 bases, J lost 0 bases, and 2 bases stayed unmatched. The CDR3 region has the DNA TGCGCCAGCAGCTTGGAGCGGGAGAGCTCCTACAATGAGCAGTTCTTC. The encoded protein is CASSLERESSYNEQFF.

Many counts were recorded for this clonotype. This clone may be a read error of a much larger clone one base away. This rearrangement joins TRBV7-3 to TRBJ2-5; TRBD2 aligns across 12 bases. V was pared by 5 bases and J by 11 bases, with 12 bases of the junction left unmatched. The CDR3 runs to 15 residues. From germline, CDR1 is SGHTA and CDR2 FQGTGA. The chain's CDR3 is CASSPSGGAINEQYF. For the CDR3, the DNA is TGTGCCAGCAGCCCTAGCGGGGGGGCTATCAATGAGCAGTACTTC.